The 2 T cell receptor beta chains reported below all come from one sample, sequenced in a study of response to subunit inactivated influenza vaccine. TCRdb re-analysed the RT-PCR reads in MiXCR, keeping a single row per CDR3 protein. The sample lists about 700,000 distinct CDR3 sequences, approximately 15% occurring once. Specimen: PBMCs from blood, collected around 15 days before vaccination. The receptors stem from a man aged 50 to 59 who received an inactivated influenza vaccine.

Only a few counts were recorded for this clonotype. This chain connects TRBV12-3 or TRBV12-4 to TRBJ1-1, with D possibly TRBD1 on 5 matching bases. The CDR3 runs 12 residues. Trimming removed 8 bases from V and 5 bases from J, with 12 bases in between. CDR3 region: CASGIGVTEAFF. The CDR3 DNA reads as TGTGCCAGCGGGATAGGGGTAACTGAAGCTTTCTTT.

This clonotype has only a few counts. The chain has TRBV20-1 and TRBJ2-7; tentatively, D is TRBD2 (6 bases). The CDR3 is made up of 14 amino acids. V was trimmed by 2 bases and J by 2 bases, leaving 13 bases between them. The V gene's germline CDR1 is DFQATT and CDR2 SNEGSKA (reference sequence). The CDR3 region is CSARTRGKAYEQYF. Written as DNA, the CDR3 is TGCAGTGCTAGAACGCGGGGAAAGGCCTACGAGCAGTACTTC.